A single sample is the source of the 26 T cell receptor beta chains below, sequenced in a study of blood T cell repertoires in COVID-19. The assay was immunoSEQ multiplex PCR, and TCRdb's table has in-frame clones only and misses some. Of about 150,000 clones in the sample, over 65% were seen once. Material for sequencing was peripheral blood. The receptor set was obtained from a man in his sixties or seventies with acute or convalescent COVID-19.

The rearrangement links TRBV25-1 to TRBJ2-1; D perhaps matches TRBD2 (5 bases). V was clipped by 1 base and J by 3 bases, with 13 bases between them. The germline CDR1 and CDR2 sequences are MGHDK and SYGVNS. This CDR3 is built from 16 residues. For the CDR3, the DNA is TGTGCCAGCAGTGAATTCTCTAGCAGCTACTACAATGAGCAGTTCTTC. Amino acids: CASSEFSSSYYNEQFF.

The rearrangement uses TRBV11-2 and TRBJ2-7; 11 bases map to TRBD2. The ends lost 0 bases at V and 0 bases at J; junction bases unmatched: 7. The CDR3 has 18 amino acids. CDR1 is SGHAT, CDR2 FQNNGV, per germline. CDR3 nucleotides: TGTGCCAGCAGCTTAGAAATGGCTAGCGGGAGGAGCTCCTACGAGCAGTACTTC. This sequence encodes CASSLEMASGRSSYEQYF.

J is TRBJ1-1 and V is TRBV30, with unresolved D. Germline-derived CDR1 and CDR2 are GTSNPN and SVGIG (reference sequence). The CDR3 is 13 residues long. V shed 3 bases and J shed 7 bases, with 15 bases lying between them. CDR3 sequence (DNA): TGTGCCTGGAGAAAACCTGGAGCCAATGAAGCTTTCTTT. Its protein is CAWRKPGANEAFF.

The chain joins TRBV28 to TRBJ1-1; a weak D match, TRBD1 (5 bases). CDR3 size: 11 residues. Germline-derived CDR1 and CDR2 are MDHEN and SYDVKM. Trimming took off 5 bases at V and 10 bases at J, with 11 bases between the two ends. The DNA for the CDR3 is TGTGCCAGCAGTCCAGGGCTGTTAGCTTTCTTT. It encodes CASSPGLLAFF.

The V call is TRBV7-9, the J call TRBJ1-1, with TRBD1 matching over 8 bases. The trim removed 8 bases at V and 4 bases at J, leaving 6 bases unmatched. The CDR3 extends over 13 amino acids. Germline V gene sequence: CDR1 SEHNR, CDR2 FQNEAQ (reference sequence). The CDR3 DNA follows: TGTGCCAGCCTTCAAGACAGGGGCACTGAAGCTTTCTTT. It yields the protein CASLQDRGTEAFF.

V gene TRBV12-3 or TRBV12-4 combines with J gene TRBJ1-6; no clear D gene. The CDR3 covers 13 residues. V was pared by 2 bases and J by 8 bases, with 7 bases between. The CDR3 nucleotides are TGTGCCAGCAGTTTAACAAACCATTCACCCCTCCACTTT. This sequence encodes CASSLTNHSPLHF.

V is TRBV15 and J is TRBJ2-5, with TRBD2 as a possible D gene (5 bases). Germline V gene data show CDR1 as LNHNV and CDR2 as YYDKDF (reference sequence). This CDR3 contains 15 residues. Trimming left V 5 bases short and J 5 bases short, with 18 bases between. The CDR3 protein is CATSSRVPPRETQYF. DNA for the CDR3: TGTGCCACCAGCTCGCGGGTCCCCCCTCGGGAGACCCAGTACTTC. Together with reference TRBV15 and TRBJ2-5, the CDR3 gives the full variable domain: DAMVIQNPRYQVTQFGKPVTLSCSQTLNHNVMYWYQQKSSQAPKLLFHYYDKDFNNEADTPDNFQSRRPNTSFCFLDIRSPGLGDTAMYLCATSSRVPPRETQYFGPGTRLLVL.

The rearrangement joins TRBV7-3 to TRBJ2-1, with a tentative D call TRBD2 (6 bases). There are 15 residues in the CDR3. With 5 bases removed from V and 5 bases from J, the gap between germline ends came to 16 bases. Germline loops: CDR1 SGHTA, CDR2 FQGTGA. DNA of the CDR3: TGTGCCAGCAGCCCATTCGGGGCGGGAAACAATGAGCAGTTCTTC. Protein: CASSPFGAGNNEQFF.

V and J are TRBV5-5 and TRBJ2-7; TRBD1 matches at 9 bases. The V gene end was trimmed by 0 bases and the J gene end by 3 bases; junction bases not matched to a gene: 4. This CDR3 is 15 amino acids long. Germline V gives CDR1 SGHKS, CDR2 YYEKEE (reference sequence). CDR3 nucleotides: TGTGCCAGCAGCTTGGAGAGACAGGGGGGCTACGAGCAGTACTTC. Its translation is CASSLERQGGYEQYF.

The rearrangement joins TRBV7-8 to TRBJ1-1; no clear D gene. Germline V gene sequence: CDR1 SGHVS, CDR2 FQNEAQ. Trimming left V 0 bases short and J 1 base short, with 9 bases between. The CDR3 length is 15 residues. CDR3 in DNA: TGTGCCAGCAGCTTAGCGCCAACTCAGAACACTGAAGCTTTCTTT. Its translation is CASSLAPTQNTEAFF.

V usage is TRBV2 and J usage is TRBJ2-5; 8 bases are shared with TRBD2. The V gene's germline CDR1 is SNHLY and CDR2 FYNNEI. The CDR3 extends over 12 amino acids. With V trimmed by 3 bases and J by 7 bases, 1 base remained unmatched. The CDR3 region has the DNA TGTGCCAGCAGTGACCGGGGGGGGACCCAGTACTTC. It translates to CASSDRGGTQYF.

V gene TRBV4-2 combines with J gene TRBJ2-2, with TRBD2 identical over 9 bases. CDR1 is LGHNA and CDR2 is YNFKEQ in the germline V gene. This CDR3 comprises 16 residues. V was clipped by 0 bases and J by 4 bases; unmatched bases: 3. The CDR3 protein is CASSQETSGGTGELFF. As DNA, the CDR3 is TGTGCCAGCAGCCAAGAGACTAGCGGTGGCACCGGGGAGCTGTTTTTT.

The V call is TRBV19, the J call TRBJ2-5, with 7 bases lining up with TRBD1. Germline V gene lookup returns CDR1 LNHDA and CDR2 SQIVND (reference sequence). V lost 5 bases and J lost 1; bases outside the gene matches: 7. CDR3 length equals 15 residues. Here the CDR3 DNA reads TGTGCCAGTAGTGTCTTACAGGGGCCCCAAGAGACCCAGTACTTC. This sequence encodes CASSVLQGPQETQYF.

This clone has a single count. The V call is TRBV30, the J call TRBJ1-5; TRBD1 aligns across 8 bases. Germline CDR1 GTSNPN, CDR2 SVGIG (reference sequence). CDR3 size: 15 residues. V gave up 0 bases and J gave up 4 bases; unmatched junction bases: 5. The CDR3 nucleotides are TGTGCCTGGAGTGTCGGCGACAGGGGTAATCAGCCCCAGCATTTT. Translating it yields CAWSVGDRGNQPQHF. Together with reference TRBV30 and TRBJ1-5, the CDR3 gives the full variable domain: SQTIHQWPATLVQPVGSPLSLECTVEGTSNPNLYWYRQAAGRGLQLLFYSVGIGQISSEVPQNLSASRPQDRQFILSSKKLLLSDSGFYLCAWSVGDRGNQPQHFGDGTRLSIL.

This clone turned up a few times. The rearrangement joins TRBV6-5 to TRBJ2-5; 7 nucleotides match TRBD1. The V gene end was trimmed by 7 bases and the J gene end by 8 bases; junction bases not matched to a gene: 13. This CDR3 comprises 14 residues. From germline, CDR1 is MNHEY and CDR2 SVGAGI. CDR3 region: CASKAPETGKTQYF. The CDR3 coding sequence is TGTGCCAGCAAAGCCCCCGAGACAGGGAAAACCCAGTACTTC.

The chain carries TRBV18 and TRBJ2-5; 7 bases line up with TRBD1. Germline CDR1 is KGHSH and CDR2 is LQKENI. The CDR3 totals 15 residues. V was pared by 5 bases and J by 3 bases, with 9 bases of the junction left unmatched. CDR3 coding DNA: TGTGCCAGCTCAATGTTTACCGGGACAGAAGAGACCCAGTACTTC. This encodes CASSMFTGTEETQYF.

The CDR3 nucleotides read TGTGCCAGCAGCCCTAGCGGGGTACAAGAGACCCAGTACTTC. Protein: CASSPSGVQETQYF. The J gene is TRBJ2-5, the V gene TRBV4-2, with 9 nucleotides matching TRBD2. V gave up 4 bases and J gave up 2 bases; unmatched junction bases: 2. The CDR3 is made up of 14 amino acids. The germline gives CDR1 LGHNA, CDR2 YNFKEQ.

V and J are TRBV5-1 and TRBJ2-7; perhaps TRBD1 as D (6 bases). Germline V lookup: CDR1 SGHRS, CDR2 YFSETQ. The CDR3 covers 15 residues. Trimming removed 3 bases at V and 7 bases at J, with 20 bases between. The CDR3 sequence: CASSSQGSGSLEQYF. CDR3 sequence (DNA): TGCGCCAGCAGCTCTCAGGGGAGTGGGTCCTTAGAGCAGTACTTC.

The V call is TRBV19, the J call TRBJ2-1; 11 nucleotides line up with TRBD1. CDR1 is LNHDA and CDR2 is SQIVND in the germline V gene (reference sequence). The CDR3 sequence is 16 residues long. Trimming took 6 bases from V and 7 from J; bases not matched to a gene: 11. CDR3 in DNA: TGTGCCAGTAGCACTTACCGGGACAGGGGGTTGAATGAGCAGTTCTTC. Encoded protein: CASSTYRDRGLNEQFF.

In DNA, the CDR3 is TGTGCCAGCAGTTTGCTCCTGAGCTCTGGAAACACCATATATTTT. Translated, it gives CASSLLLSSGNTIYF. V gene TRBV6-5 combines with J gene TRBJ1-3; no definite D call. This CDR3 has 15 amino acids. The V and J ends lost 4 bases and 0 bases respectively, with 10 bases between them. Germline CDR1 reads MNHEY; CDR2 reads SVGAGI.

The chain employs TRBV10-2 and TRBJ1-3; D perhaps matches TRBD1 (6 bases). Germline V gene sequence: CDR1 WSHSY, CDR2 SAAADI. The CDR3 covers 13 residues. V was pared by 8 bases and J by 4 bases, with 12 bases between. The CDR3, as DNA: TGCGCCAGCCATCAGGGGATCGGAAACACCATATATTTT. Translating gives CASHQGIGNTIYF.

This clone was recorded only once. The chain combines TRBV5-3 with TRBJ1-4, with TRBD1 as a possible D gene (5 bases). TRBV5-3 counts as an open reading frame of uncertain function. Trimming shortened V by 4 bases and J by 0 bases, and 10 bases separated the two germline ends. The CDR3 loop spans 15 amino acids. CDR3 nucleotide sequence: TGTGCCAGAAGCCATGGACATACAACTAATGAAAAACTGTTTTTT. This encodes CARSHGHTTNEKLFF.

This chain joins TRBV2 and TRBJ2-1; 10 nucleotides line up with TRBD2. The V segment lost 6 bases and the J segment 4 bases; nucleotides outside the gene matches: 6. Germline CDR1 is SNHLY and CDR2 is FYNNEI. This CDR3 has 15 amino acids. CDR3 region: CASRQREGRYNEQFF. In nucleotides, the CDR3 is TGTGCCAGCAGGCAGCGGGAGGGCCGGTACAATGAGCAGTTCTTC.

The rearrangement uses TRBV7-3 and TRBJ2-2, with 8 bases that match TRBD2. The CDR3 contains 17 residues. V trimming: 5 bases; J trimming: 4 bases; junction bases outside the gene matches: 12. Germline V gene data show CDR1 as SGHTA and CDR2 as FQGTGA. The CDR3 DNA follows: TGTGCCAGCAGCCCAGAGACAATAGCGGGGCCCACCGGGGAGCTGTTTTTT. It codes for CASSPETIAGPTGELFF.

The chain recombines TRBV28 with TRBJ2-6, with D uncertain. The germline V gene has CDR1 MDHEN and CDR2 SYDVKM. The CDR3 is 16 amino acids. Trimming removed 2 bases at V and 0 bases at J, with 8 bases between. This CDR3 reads CASSLLVSSGANVLTF. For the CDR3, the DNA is TGTGCCAGCAGTTTACTTGTTAGCTCTGGGGCCAACGTCCTGACTTTC.

DNA for the CDR3: TGTGCCAGCAGTAAGGGGTTCGGCTACACCTTC. Its translation: CASSKGFGYTF. The rearrangement joins TRBV25-1 to TRBJ1-2, with D possibly being TRBD1 (5 bases). The germline V and J ends were trimmed by 5 bases and 8 bases, with 9 bases remaining between them. The CDR3 has 11 amino acids. Germline CDR1 is MGHDK and CDR2 is SYGVNS.